This T cell receptor beta chain was sequenced for a study of technical replicates of blood from a handful of donors (dated by TCRdb to about 2017). The library was made by the immunoSEQ multiplex PCR assay. This immuneACCESS table, as held by TCRdb, lists in-frame sequences with V and J called but not all clones. Of the missing ones, under half trace to an unresolved V gene in checked studies; the others have no known cause. Present in this sample are some 70,000 clones, nearly 98% of which were seen just once. Approximately 0.26% of the sample belongs to the ten largest clones. V lost 3 bases and J lost 3 bases, and the count of bases not matched to a germline gene is 6. Per the germline V gene, SGHNT is the CDR1 and YENEEA is the CDR2. The CDR3 contains 16 residues, cysteine and phenylalanine counted. Left in the record is the CDR3 DNA by itself, 48 bases read in frame from the first base. Concerning this clone: This clone's antigen is unknown. No quality values exist for individual bases; no much larger clone is one base distant.

The chain uses TRBV11-3 and TRBJ1-3; TRBD1 matches 9 bases in the middle. The clonotype was recovered from a human donor in good health. Material for sequencing was T cells isolated from PBMCs. The nucleotides are TGTGCCAGCAGCTTCCGGGACAGGGTTTATGGAAACACCATATATTTT. Its product reads: CASSFRDRVYGNTIYF.